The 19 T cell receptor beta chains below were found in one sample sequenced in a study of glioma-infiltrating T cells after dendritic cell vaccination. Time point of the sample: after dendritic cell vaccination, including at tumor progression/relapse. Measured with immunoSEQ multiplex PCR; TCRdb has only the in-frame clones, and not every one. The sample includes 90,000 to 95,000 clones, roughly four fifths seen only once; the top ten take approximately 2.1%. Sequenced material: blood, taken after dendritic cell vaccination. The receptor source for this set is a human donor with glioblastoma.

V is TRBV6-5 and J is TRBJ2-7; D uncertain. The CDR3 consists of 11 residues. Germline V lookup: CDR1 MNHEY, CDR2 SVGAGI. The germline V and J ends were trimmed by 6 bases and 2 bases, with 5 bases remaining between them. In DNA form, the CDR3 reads TGTGCCAGCAGCACTACCTACGAGCAGTACTTC. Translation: CASSTTYEQYF.

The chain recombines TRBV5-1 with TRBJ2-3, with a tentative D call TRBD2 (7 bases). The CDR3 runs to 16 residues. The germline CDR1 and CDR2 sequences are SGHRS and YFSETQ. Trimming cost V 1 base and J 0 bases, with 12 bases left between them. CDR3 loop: CASSLSGGPSTDTQYF. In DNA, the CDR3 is TGCGCCAGCAGCTTGTCGGGGGGCCCTAGCACAGATACGCAGTATTTT. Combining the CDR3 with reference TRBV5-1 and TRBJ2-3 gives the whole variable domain KAGVTQTPRYLIKTRGQQVTLSCSPISGHRSVSWYQQTPGQGLQFLFEYFSETQRNKGNFPGRFSGRQFSNSRSEMNVSTLELGDSALYLCASSLSGGPSTDTQYFGPGTRLTVL.

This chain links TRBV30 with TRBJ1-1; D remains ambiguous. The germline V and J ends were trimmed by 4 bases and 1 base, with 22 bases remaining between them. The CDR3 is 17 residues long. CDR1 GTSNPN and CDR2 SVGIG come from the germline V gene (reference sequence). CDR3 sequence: CAWKEKRIREPNTEAFF. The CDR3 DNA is TGTGCCTGGAAGGAAAAGAGGATTAGGGAGCCGAACACTGAAGCTTTCTTT.

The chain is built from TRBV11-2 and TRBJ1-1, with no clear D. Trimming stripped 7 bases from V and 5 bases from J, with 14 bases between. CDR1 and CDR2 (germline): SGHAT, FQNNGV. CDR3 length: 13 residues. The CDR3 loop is CASISTARTEAFF. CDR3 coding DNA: TGTGCCAGCATCTCGACGGCCAGGACTGAAGCTTTCTTT.

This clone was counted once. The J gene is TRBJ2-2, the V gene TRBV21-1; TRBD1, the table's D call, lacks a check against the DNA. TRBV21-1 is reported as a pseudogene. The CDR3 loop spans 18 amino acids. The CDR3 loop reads CASSPQRQGLANTGELFF. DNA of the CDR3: TGTGCCAGCAGCCCCCAAAGACAGGGCCTCGCGAACACCGGGGAGCTGTTTTTT.

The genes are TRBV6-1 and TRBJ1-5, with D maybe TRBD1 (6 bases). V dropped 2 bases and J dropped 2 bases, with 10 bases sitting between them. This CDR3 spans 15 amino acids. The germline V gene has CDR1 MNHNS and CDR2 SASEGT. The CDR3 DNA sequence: TGTGCCAGCAGTGAAAGGGCAGGGGGCAATCAGCCCCAGCATTTT. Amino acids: CASSERAGGNQPQHF.

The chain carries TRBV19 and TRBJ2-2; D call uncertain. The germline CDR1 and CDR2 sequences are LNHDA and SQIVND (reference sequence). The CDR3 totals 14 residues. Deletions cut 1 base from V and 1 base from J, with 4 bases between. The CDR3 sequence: CASSIGRNTGELFF. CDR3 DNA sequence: TGTGCCAGTAGTATAGGGAGGAACACCGGGGAGCTGTTTTTT.

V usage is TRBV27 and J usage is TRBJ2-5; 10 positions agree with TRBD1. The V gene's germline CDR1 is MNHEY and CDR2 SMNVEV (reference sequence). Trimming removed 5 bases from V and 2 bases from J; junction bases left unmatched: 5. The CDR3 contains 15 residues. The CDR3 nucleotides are TGTGCCAGCAGTACGGGACAGGGGTCTCAAGAGACCCAGTACTTC. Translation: CASSTGQGSQETQYF.

The CDR3: CASSPPRGGPSQETQYF. CDR3 coding DNA: TGTGCCAGCTCACCACCGAGGGGAGGACCGTCCCAAGAGACCCAGTACTTC. The chain couples TRBV18 to TRBJ2-5, with a possible D match to TRBD2 (6 bases). With 0 bases removed from V and 1 base from J, the gap between germline ends came to 15 bases. Looked up from germline, CDR1 is KGHSH and CDR2 is LQKENI. The CDR3 totals 17 residues.

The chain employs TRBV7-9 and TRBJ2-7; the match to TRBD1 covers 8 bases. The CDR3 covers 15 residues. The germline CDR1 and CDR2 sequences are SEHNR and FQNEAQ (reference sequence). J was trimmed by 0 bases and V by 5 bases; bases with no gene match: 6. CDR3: CASSKWTGSSYEQYF. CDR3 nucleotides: TGTGCCAGCAGCAAGTGGACAGGGAGCTCCTACGAGCAGTACTTC.

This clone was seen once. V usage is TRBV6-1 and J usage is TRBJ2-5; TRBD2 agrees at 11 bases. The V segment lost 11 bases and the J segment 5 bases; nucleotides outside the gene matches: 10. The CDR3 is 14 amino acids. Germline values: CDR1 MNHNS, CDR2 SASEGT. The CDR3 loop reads CAGRASGGKETQYF. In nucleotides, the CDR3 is TGTGCCGGCCGGGCTAGCGGGGGGAAGGAGACCCAGTACTTC.

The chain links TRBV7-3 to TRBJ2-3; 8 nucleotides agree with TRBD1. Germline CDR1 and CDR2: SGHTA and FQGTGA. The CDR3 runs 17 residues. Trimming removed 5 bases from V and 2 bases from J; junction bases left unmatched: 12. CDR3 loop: CASSLGPGTGLTDTQYF. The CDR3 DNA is TGTGCCAGCAGCCTAGGACCCGGGACAGGCCTCACAGATACGCAGTATTTT.

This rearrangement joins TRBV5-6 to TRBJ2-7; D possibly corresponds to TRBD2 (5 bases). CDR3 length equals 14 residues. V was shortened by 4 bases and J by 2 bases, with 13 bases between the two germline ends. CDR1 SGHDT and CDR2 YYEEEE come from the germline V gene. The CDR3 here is CASSLRRSPYEQYF. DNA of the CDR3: TGTGCCAGCAGCCTCCGGAGGAGCCCCTACGAGCAGTACTTC.

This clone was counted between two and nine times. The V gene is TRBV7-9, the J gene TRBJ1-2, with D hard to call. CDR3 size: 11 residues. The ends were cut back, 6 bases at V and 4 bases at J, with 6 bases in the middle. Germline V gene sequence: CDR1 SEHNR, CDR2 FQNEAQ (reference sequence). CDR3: CASSPGYGYTF. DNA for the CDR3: TGTGCCAGCAGTCCGGGCTATGGCTACACCTTC.

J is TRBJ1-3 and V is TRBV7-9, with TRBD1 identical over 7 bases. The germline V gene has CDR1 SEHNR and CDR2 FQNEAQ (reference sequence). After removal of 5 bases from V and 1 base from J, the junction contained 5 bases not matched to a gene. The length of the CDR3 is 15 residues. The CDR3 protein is CASSPRGRSGNTIYF. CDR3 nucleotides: TGTGCCAGCAGCCCAAGGGGGCGATCTGGAAACACCATATATTTT.

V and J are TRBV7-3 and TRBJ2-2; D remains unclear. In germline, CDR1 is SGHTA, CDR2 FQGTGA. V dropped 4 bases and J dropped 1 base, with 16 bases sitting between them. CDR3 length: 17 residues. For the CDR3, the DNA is TGTGCCAGCAGCTCCCAGTCCAGTACCATGAACACCGGGGAGCTGTTTTTT. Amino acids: CASSSQSSTMNTGELFF.

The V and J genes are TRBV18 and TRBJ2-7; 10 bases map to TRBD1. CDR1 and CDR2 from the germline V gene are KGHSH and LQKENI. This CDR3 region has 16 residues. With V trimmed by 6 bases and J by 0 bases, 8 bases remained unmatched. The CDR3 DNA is TGTGCCAGCTCCCAGAGACAGGGGGCGAGCTCCTACGAGCAGTACTTC. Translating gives CASSQRQGASSYEQYF.

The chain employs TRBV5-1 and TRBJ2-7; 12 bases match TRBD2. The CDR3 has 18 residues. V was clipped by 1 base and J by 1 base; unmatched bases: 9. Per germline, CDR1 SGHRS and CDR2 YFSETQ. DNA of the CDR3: TGCGCCAGCAGCTTGAAGCTAGCGGGGGGGACACTTTCCTACGAGCAGTACTTC. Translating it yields CASSLKLAGGTLSYEQYF.

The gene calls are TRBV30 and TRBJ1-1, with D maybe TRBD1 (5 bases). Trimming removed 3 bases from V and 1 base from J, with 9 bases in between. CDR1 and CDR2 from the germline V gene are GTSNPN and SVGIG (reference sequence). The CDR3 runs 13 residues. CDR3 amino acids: CAWRVGGNTEAFF. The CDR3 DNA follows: TGTGCCTGGAGGGTGGGGGGGAACACTGAAGCTTTCTTT.